The 27 T cell receptor beta chains below all came from one sample that was sequenced in a study of control samples from healthy donors and cancer patients. Produced via immunoSEQ multiplex PCR; TCRdb's table is partial and in-frame only. The table lists roughly 50,000 clones, around 97% of them singletons. Sequenced: blood. These receptors all stem from a woman younger than 45 in good health.

This chain joins TRBV6-5 and TRBJ1-1; TRBD1 agrees at 9 bases. The CDR3 is 14 amino acids. The V gene end was trimmed by 6 bases and the J gene end by 4 bases; junction bases not matched to a gene: 6. Germline CDR1 and CDR2: MNHEY and SVGAGI. The CDR3 DNA is TGTGCCAGCAGGGGGGGACAGGGATTCACTGAAGCTTTCTTT. Translating gives CASRGGQGFTEAFF.

This rearrangement joins TRBV3-1 (or the pseudogene TRBV3-2) to TRBJ2-7; 8 bases match TRBD1. The germline CDR1 and CDR2 sequences are LGHDT and YNNKEL (reference sequence). This CDR3 region has 13 residues. The V gene end was trimmed by 4 bases and the J gene end by 9 bases; junction bases not matched to a gene: 8. In DNA, the CDR3 is TGTGCCAGCAGCCTGGGCGAAGGACAGGGGCAGTACTTC. Its translation: CASSLGEGQGQYF.

V and J are TRBV28 and TRBJ1-5; D is uncertain. CDR1 and CDR2 (germline): MDHEN, SYDVKM. The CDR3 runs to 14 residues. V was clipped by 4 bases and J by 6 bases, with 13 bases between them. The CDR3 DNA sequence: TGTGCCAGCAGTTCCCCCCGTGGCATTCAGCCCCAGCATTTT. It translates to CASSSPRGIQPQHF.

CDR3 nucleotides: TGTGCCAGCAGCCCCTACCCCGGATCTGGAAACACCATATATTTT. As protein: CASSPYPGSGNTIYF. The chain combines TRBV9 with TRBJ1-3; D unclear. The V gene's germline CDR1 is SGDLS and CDR2 YYNGEE. V was pared by 4 bases and J by 1 base, with 12 bases between. This CDR3 comprises 15 residues.

The chain employs TRBV2 and TRBJ2-7, with 12 nucleotides matching TRBD2. The V segment lost 3 bases and the J segment 5 bases; nucleotides outside the gene matches: 5. This CDR3 has 15 amino acids. Germline CDR1 and CDR2: SNHLY and FYNNEI. For the CDR3, the DNA is TGTGCCAGCAGTGATCCTAGCGGGAGGGCCAACGAGCAGTACTTC. Its translation is CASSDPSGRANEQYF.

Here the CDR3 reads CASSPTVSGANVLTF. DNA for the CDR3: TGTGCCAGCAGCCCTACAGTATCTGGGGCCAACGTCCTGACTTTC. This rearrangement joins TRBV11-2 to TRBJ2-6; D is undetermined. The CDR3 has 15 residues. The V end lost 5 bases, the J end lost 1 base, and 9 bases lay between the germline ends. Germline values: CDR1 SGHAT, CDR2 FQNNGV.

This sequence joins TRBV19 and TRBJ2-7; D perhaps matches TRBD1 (6 bases). The germline gives CDR1 LNHDA, CDR2 SQIVND (reference sequence). The CDR3 is 13 amino acids. V lost 6 bases and J 1 base, leaving 10 bases between the germline ends. The CDR3 sequence: CASSPTGSYEQYF. The CDR3 DNA follows: TGTGCCAGTAGCCCGACAGGTTCCTACGAGCAGTACTTC.

This CDR3 is CASSPREANSYNEQFF. In DNA, the CDR3 is TGTGCCAGCAGCCCTCGGGAAGCCAACTCCTACAATGAGCAGTTCTTC. This sequence joins TRBV6-2 or TRBV6-3 and TRBJ2-1; TRBD2 is a possible D gene (5 bases). Germline V gene data show CDR1 as MNHEY and CDR2 as SVGEGT. The CDR3 contains 16 residues. Between the trimmed V and J ends, which lost 6 bases and 0 bases, there was a span of 15 bases.

The V and J genes are TRBV9 and TRBJ2-5, with D perhaps matching TRBD1 (6 bases). The CDR3 runs 14 residues. Germline-derived CDR1 and CDR2 are SGDLS and YYNGEE. The germline V and J ends were trimmed by 3 bases and 2 bases, with 11 bases remaining between them. The CDR3 DNA follows: TGTGCCAGCAGCGCTGGACAGTTTCAAGAGACCCAGTACTTC. This codes for CASSAGQFQETQYF. The full variable domain, rest sourced from reference TRBV9 and TRBJ2-5, is DSGVTQTPKHLITATGQRVTLRCSPRSGDLSVYWYQQSLDQGLQFLIQYYNGEERAKGNILERFSAQQFPDLHSELNLSSLELGDSALYFCASSAGQFQETQYFGPGTRLLVL.

The gene calls are TRBV5-1 and TRBJ2-7, with 13 bases that match TRBD2. After removal of 0 bases from V and 7 bases from J, the junction contained 4 bases not matched to a gene. Germline V CDR1 and CDR2: SGHRS, YFSETQ. This CDR3 contains 15 residues. The chain's CDR3 is CASSLVLAGGQEQYF. The CDR3 coding sequence is TGCGCCAGCAGCTTGGTACTAGCGGGAGGGCAGGAGCAGTACTTC.

The J gene is TRBJ2-2, the V gene TRBV11-2, with 13 bases aligning to TRBD2. CDR3 length: 20 residues. J gave up 5 bases and V 0 bases, and 12 bases lay outside the gene matches. Germline V CDR1 and CDR2: SGHAT, FQNNGV. This CDR3 is CASSLDPPTSGGTLTGELFF. The DNA of the CDR3 is TGTGCCAGCAGCTTAGATCCCCCGACTAGCGGGGGGACTCTAACCGGGGAGCTGTTTTTT.

This chain links TRBV11-1 with TRBJ2-5, with D uncertain. Trimming took 5 bases from V and 0 from J, leaving 7 bases between them. In germline, CDR1 is SGHAT, CDR2 FQDESV (reference sequence). This CDR3 is built from 13 residues. The CDR3 bases are TGTGCCAGCAGCACCCGGGACCAAGAGACCCAGTACTTC. Residues: CASSTRDQETQYF.

The chain is built from TRBV15 and TRBJ1-4, with D possibly matching TRBD1 (6 bases). Germline CDR1 and CDR2: LNHNV and YYDKDF (reference sequence). V was pared by 0 bases and J by 2 bases, with 13 bases between. The CDR3 has 17 amino acids. The CDR3 coding sequence is TGTGCCACCAGCAGAGAGACCTCAGGGGAGACTAATGAAAAACTGTTTTTT. As protein: CATSRETSGETNEKLFF.

The chain joins TRBV11-2 to TRBJ1-4, with a possible D match to TRBD1 (5 bases). CDR1 and CDR2 from the germline V gene are SGHAT and FQNNGV. Trimming cost V 5 bases and J 3 bases, with 19 bases left between them. This CDR3 is 17 amino acids long. The CDR3, as DNA: TGTGCCAGCAGCACCTCTCCCGAGGGGTTTTCTAATGAAAAACTGTTTTTT. As protein: CASSTSPEGFSNEKLFF.

V is TRBV19 and J is TRBJ2-3; no clear D. Germline V gene lookup returns CDR1 LNHDA and CDR2 SQIVND (reference sequence). Trimming took 5 bases from V and 1 from J, leaving 16 bases between them. CDR3 length: 16 residues. CDR3 coding DNA: TGTGCCAGTAGTTCCGATCCAAACCGTGGCACAGATACGCAGTATTTT. Protein product: CASSSDPNRGTDTQYF.

The sample holds one count of this clone. V is TRBV14 and J is TRBJ2-2, with D possibly being TRBD1 (5 bases). In germline, CDR1 is SGHDN, CDR2 FVKESK. This CDR3 spans 16 amino acids. V was pared by 4 bases and J by 6 bases, with 18 bases between. The CDR3 loop is CASSLRTPRGAGELFF. Written as DNA, the CDR3 is TGTGCCAGCAGCCTACGGACACCCAGAGGCGCCGGGGAGCTGTTTTTT.

This rearrangement joins TRBV3-1 (or the pseudogene TRBV3-2) to TRBJ1-1; D is unclear. In germline, CDR1 is LGHDT, CDR2 YNNKEL (reference sequence). Between the trimmed V and J ends, which lost 2 bases and 2 bases, there was a span of 3 bases. CDR3 length: 12 amino acids. The CDR3 here is CASSQRNTEAFF. The CDR3 DNA follows: TGTGCCAGCAGCCAAAGAAACACTGAAGCTTTCTTT.

This clone was counted between two and nine times. The chain recombines TRBV6-1 with TRBJ2-5; 7 bases agree with TRBD1. Trimming took 2 bases from V and 1 from J; bases not matched to a gene: 7. The CDR3 covers 16 residues. Germline loops: CDR1 MNHNS, CDR2 SASEGT. The CDR3 protein is CASSEYHRGFQETQYF. The CDR3 region has the DNA TGTGCCAGCAGTGAATATCACAGGGGTTTCCAAGAGACCCAGTACTTC.

The chain couples TRBV9 to TRBJ1-2; TRBD1 matches 10 bases. V was pared by 4 bases and J by 4 bases, with 7 bases of the junction left unmatched. CDR1 and CDR2 from the germline V gene are SGDLS and YYNGEE. This CDR3 contains 15 residues. The CDR3 DNA is TGTGCCAGCAGCCACCCCGGGACAGGGGCCTATGGCTACACCTTC. Protein: CASSHPGTGAYGYTF.

V is TRBV27 and J is TRBJ2-1; 8 nucleotides match TRBD2. There are 17 residues in the CDR3. Unmatched junction bases numbered 17, after V lost 5 bases and J lost 8 bases. Germline values: CDR1 MNHEY, CDR2 SMNVEV (reference sequence). In DNA form, the CDR3 reads TGTGCCAGCAGTCCGAGACTAGCGCAACCACTAAGAGATGAGCAGTTCTTC. Amino acids: CASSPRLAQPLRDEQFF.

The rearrangement links TRBV10-2 to TRBJ2-3; possible D gene TRBD2, 6 bases. The CDR3 length is 13 residues. Germline V gives CDR1 WSHSY, CDR2 SAAADI. Trimming pared 7 bases from V and 4 bases from J, leaving 12 bases between. DNA of the CDR3: TGCGCCAGCACCACCGGGAGAGCAGATACGCAGTATTTT. Translated: CASTTGRADTQYF.

V and J are TRBV7-9 and TRBJ2-7; 9 bases align to TRBD1. The CDR3 sequence is 15 residues long. V was clipped by 2 bases and J by 3 bases; unmatched bases: 5. The V gene's germline CDR1 is SEHNR and CDR2 FQNEAQ (reference sequence). The CDR3, as DNA: TGTGCCAGCAGCTTACCCGACAGGGGGATCTACGAGCAGTACTTC. It yields the protein CASSLPDRGIYEQYF.

This chain uses TRBV9 with TRBJ2-7, with D maybe TRBD2 (6 bases). Germline V gives CDR1 SGDLS, CDR2 YYNGEE. This CDR3 has 14 residues. V lost 0 bases, J lost 4 bases, and 11 bases lay in between. The CDR3 loop reads CASSVAPGDYEQYF. DNA of the CDR3: TGTGCCAGCAGCGTAGCTCCGGGAGATTACGAGCAGTACTTC.

The J gene is TRBJ2-3, the V gene TRBV7-9; D is possibly TRBD2 (7 bases). Trimming stripped 8 bases from V and 5 bases from J, with 11 bases between. CDR1 is SEHNR, CDR2 FQNEAQ, per germline (reference sequence). This CDR3 comprises 12 residues. The CDR3 is CASRGAGDTQYF. The CDR3 bases are TGTGCCAGCCGGGGGGCTGGAGATACGCAGTATTTT.

The V call is TRBV29-1, the J call TRBJ2-5; 7 bases map to TRBD2. CDR1 is SQVTM, CDR2 ANQGSEA, per germline. V trimming: 5 bases; J trimming: 3 bases; junction bases outside the gene matches: 9. This CDR3 region has 14 residues. The CDR3, as DNA: TGCAGCGTTACTGGCAGGGAGGGTAAAGAGACCCAGTACTTC. Its protein is CSVTGREGKETQYF. Filled out from reference TRBV29-1 and TRBJ2-5, the complete variable domain reads SAVISQKPSRDICQRGTSLTIQCQVDSQVTMMFWYRQQPGQSLTLIATANQGSEATYESGFVIDKFPISRPNLTFSTLTVSNMSPEDSSIYLCSVTGREGKETQYFGPGTRLLVL.

As concerns this clone: The same CDR3 also results from other DNA sequences found in this sample. The gene calls are TRBV29-1 and TRBJ1-3, with D possibly TRBD1 on 5 matching bases. Germline V gene data show CDR1 as SQVTM and CDR2 as ANQGSEA. This CDR3 comprises 13 residues. With 3 bases removed from V and 3 bases from J, the gap between germline ends came to 9 bases. The CDR3 DNA reads as TGCAGCGTTGAGGGGGGAGGTGGAAACACCATATATTTT. It translates to CSVEGGGGNTIYF.

The CDR3 reads CASSFSVNNAGELFF. The CDR3 DNA reads as TGTGCCAGCAGTTTTTCGGTTAACAACGCCGGGGAGCTGTTTTTT. The V gene is TRBV27, the J gene TRBJ2-2; D is unresolved. CDR1 is MNHEY, CDR2 SMNVEV, per germline (reference sequence). CDR3 length: 15 amino acids. V was pared by 3 bases and J by 6 bases, with 14 bases between.